The present T cell receptor beta chain was sequenced within a study of shared clonotypes between healthy human individuals. Study-level information: A couple of female and a few male donors aged 18 to 49 were enrolled. Study conclusions and caveats: Generation probabilities were higher for clonotypes shared across all four sorted-subset donors than for unshared ones.

CDR1 and CDR2 from the germline V gene are MDHEN and SYDVKM. The length of the CDR3 is 13 residues. Trimming left V 6 bases short and J 2 bases short, with 10 bases between. As for this clone: The antigen is undetermined.

Libraries were prepared by immunoSEQ multiplex PCR; TCRdb keeps only in-frame clonotypes and omits some of them. The data show over a million clones, approximately 80% seen once. Sequenced: memory CD4+ T cells from PBMCs. The subset: CD45RA-negative fraction. The rearrangement joins TRBV28 to TRBJ1-2, with a possible D match to TRBD1 (6 bases). The receptor comes from a man aged 18 to 30 in good health. Some clones in this sample may be carry-over from other donors' samples. The CDR3 is CASRGDNNYGYTF. The DNA for the CDR3 is TGTGCCAGCAGGGGGGACAACAACTATGGCTACACCTTC.